The T cell receptor beta chain under discussion was sequenced for a study of cytomegalovirus exposure and HLA in healthy donors. Germline V gene sequence: CDR1 SGHAT, CDR2 FQDESV (reference sequence). There are 17 residues in the CDR3. V lost 5 bases and J lost 8, with 27 bases in between. 60 Vbeta and 13 Jbeta primers were used in PCR. Assay: immunoSEQ multiplex PCR; the TCRdb copy retains only in-frame clones and omits some. The table lists 110,000 to 150,000 clones, with 0.96% in the top ten. Sequencing was done on a sample of PBMCs. The gene calls are TRBV11-1 and TRBJ1-2; the D gene is possibly TRBD1 (5 bases). The TCR comes from a male donor in good health and CMV-seronegative. The CDR3 DNA sequence: TGTGCCAGCAGCCCGTGGGAGACGGGGGGGAAATCAAGAGGCTACACCTTC. Its protein is CASSPWETGGKSRGYTF.